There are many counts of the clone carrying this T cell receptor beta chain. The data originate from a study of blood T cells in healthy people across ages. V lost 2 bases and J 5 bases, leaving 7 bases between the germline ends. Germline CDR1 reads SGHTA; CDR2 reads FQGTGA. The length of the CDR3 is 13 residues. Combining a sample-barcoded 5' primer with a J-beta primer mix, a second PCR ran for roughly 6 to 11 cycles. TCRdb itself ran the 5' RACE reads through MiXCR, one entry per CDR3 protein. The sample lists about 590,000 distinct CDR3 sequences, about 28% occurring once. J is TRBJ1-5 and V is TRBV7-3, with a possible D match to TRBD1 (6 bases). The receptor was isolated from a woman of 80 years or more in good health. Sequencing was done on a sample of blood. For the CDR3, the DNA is TGTGCCAGCAGCTTAGGGGGCGATCAGCCCCAGCATTTT. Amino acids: CASSLGGDQPQHF.